Below, one T cell receptor (beta chain) is given with its context. Its antigen remains unknown. This specimen comes from a study of cytomegalovirus exposure and HLA in healthy donors. General study findings and limits: Altogether, 150 or so TCR beta chains were recorded as cytomegalovirus-associated.

A multiplex PCR was run with 60 Vbeta primers and 13 Jbeta primers. Method: immunoSEQ multiplex PCR; TCRdb's copy keeps in-frame clones and lacks some. The top ten clones hold roughly 4.5% of a sample with some 150,000 clones, around 80% of them seen once. The CDR3 loop spans 16 amino acids. Germline CDR1 is SGHKS and CDR2 is YYEKEE (reference sequence). Trimming took off 4 bases at V and 1 base at J, with 16 bases between the two ends. The chain joins TRBV5-5 to TRBJ2-3; D ambiguous. The receptor was isolated from a woman aged 45-59 years in good health and CMV-seropositive. Material: PBMCs. CDR3 protein: CASSTWALSGTDTQYF. The DNA for the CDR3 is TGTGCCAGCAGCACCTGGGCCCTGAGTGGCACAGATACGCAGTATTTT.